Listed here is a single T cell receptor (beta chain). There is no known antigen for this receptor. Base quality data are lacking; no much larger clone is found one base away. CDR1 is given as MDHEN and CDR2 as SYDVKM, both from the germline V gene. The V end gives up 3 bases and the J end 7 bases, leaving 12 bases in the junction not matched to a gene. The CDR3 runs 16 residues from the cysteine to the phenylalanine. This entry keeps only the CDR3 DNA: 48 bases, framed from base 1. This specimen comes from a study of blood T cell repertoires in COVID-19 (dated by TCRdb to the early 2020s). In the study overall: The collaborator samples originated in the United States, Italy and Spain and spanned the acute and convalescent phases of COVID-19. The material from the prospective study consisted of cDNA or gDNA derived from T cells, B-cell-depleted T cells, or PBMCs. Subjects who had been exposed to COVID-19, were actively infected with it, or had recovered from it provided the deeply sampled blood TCRbeta repertoires that made up the dataset. The repertoires were released in a freely available public database intended as a resource for research on the immune response to SARS-CoV-2. The samples were drawn from the first 160 participants of the ongoing ImmuneRACE study and from 1,254 subjects provided by 6 global collaborators. Nearly every sample came with metadata listing a de-identified subject ID, COVID-19 status, age in years and sex. Where HLA class I and class II types were available, the types were taken from metadata supplied by the sample provider, not from assay-based typing.

What the study reported, not specific to this receptor: Clinical and demographic metadata were provided uncurated, with the amount varying by source and participant.

TCRbeta CDR3 regions were amplified from genomic DNA using the immunoSEQ Assay, a bias-controlled multiplex PCR. In the paper's pipeline: The number of nucleated cells in each sample was estimated by amplification of reference gene primers within the assay. Sequence reads were collapsed and filtered to measure the absolute abundance of every unique TCRbeta CDR3 rearrangement. For each sample, productive Simpson clonality was calculated as the square root of Simpson's diversity index over productive rearrangements. This is the immuneACCESS table as TCRdb keeps it, with only in-frame sequences that have V and J called. A part of the clones is gone; compared with another copy, unresolved V genes explain less than half, and the rest is unexplained. V and J calls and clone size are those listed in that table; D and trimming were worked out from the DNA. The sample yields 70,000 to 95,000 clones; about nine tenths were counted once. The ten largest clones add up to approximately 2.8% of the sample.

At one collaborating source in Seattle, patients were enrolled during active infection and were followed longitudinally through the course of disease. Each collaborating institution followed its own protocols to collect whole blood in K2EDTA tubes. For TCRbeta analysis, collaborator samples were shipped as frozen whole blood, as isolated PBMCs, or as DNA extracted from either sample type. The chain is made from TRBV28 and TRBJ2-1, with TRBD2 matching 7 junction bases. The specimen was peripheral blood. This clonotype was obtained from a man over 45 with COVID-19, enrolled during active disease. CDR3 region: CASSLGGSLLWNEQFF. The nucleotide sequence is given as TGTGCCAGCAGTTTGGGCGGGAGCCTTCTTTGGAATGAGCAGTTCTTC.